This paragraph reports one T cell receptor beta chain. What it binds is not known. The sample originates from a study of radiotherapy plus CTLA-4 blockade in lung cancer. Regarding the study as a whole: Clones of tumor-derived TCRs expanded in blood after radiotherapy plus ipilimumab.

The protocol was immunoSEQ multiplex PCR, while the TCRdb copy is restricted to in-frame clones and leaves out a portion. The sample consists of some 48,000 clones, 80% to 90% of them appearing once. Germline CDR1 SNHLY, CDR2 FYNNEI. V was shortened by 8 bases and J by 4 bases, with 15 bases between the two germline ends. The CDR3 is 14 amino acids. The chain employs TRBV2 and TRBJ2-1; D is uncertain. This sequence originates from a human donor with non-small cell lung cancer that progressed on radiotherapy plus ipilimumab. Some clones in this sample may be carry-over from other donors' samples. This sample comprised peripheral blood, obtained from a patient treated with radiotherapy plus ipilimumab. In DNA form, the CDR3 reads TGTGCCAGCCAGGTACGACATTCTTACAATGAGCAGTTCTTC. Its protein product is CASQVRHSYNEQFF.